These T cell receptor beta chains were read from a single sample in a study of blood T cells in healthy people across ages. TCRdb used MiXCR to reprocess the 5' RACE reads, holding one entry per CDR3 protein. The profile shows over 1,200,000 distinct CDR3 sequences, approximately 59% of them singletons. Sequencing was done on a sample of blood. The source is a man aged 18-30 years in good health. The CDR3 runs from the conserved cysteine through the conserved F or W. Fields, in order: J gene, CDR3 length, D gene, clone size, V gene, CDR3 DNA, CDR3 protein. A D gene is named only where the DNA matches it firmly. Part of the rows lack a size; the others show once, few, many or a class for expanded clones.

J: TRBJ2-7; length: 14; D: .; size: .; V: TRBV30; DNA: TGTACCTGGAGTGTACCTGGCTTCTCCTACGAGCAGTACTTC; CDR3: CTWSVPGFSYEQYF
J: TRBJ2-5; length: 15; D: TRBD2; size: .; V: TRBV19; DNA: TGTGCCAGTAGAATGACTAGCGGGGGGAAAGAGACCCAGTACTTC; CDR3: CASRMTSGGKETQYF
J: TRBJ2-7; length: 13; D: .; size: .; V: TRBV21-1; DNA: TGTGCCAGCAGCGCGCTGGGAGACTACGAGCAGTACTTC; CDR3: CASSALGDYEQYF
J: TRBJ2-5; length: 15; D: .; size: few; V: TRBV9; DNA: TGTGCCAGCAGCGACCGGGACTTTCGCGAAGAGACCCAGTACTTC; CDR3: CASSDRDFREETQYF
J: TRBJ2-5; length: 17; D: .; size: .; V: TRBV4-1; DNA: TGCGCCAGCAGCCAAGATTTGTCGGGAGTACCTCAAGAGACCCAGTACTTC; CDR3: CASSQDLSGVPQETQYF
J: TRBJ1-5; length: 15; D: .; size: once; V: TRBV12-3/TRBV12-4; DNA: TGTGCCAGCAGTGTCAATAGTAGAGGCAATCAGCCCCAGCATTTT; CDR3: CASSVNSRGNQPQHF
J: TRBJ2-5; length: 13; D: .; size: .; V: TRBV6-2/TRBV6-3; DNA: TGTGCCAGCAGTTACACTAGGGGCAATGAGCAGTACTTC; CDR3: CASSYTRGNEQYF
J: TRBJ1-2; length: 14; D: .; size: .; V: TRBV4-1; DNA: TGCGCCAGCAGCCAATCCGGGACAATCGGAGGCTACACCTTC; CDR3: CASSQSGTIGGYTF
J: TRBJ1-5; length: 14; D: .; size: .; V: TRBV5-6; DNA: TGTGCCAGCAGCCTCCCGGGGAGCAATCAGCCCCAGCATTTT; CDR3: CASSLPGSNQPQHF
J: TRBJ2-7; length: 11; D: TRBD1; size: .; V: TRBV19; DNA: TGTGCCACCAGGACAGGCTATGAGCAGTACTTC; CDR3: CATRTGYEQYF
J: TRBJ2-7; length: 14; D: .; size: few; V: TRBV7-2; DNA: TGTGCCAGCAGCTTAGGGGTGCATGCCTACGAGCAGTACTTC; CDR3: CASSLGVHAYEQYF
J: TRBJ2-4; length: 15; D: .; size: few; V: TRBV20-1; DNA: TGCAGTGCTCTGAGCGCCAAGTTAGCCAAAAACATTCAGTACTTC; CDR3: CSALSAKLAKNIQYF
J: TRBJ2-7; length: 14; D: .; size: .; V: TRBV4-1; DNA: TGCGCCAGCAGCCAAGTTGAAGAGGCCTACGAGCAGTACTTC; CDR3: CASSQVEEAYEQYF
J: TRBJ2-7; length: 14; D: TRBD1; size: .; V: TRBV5-1; DNA: TGCGCCAGCAGCCCCCGGGACAGATCACACGAGCAGTACTTC; CDR3: CASSPRDRSHEQYF
J: TRBJ2-2; length: 15; D: .; size: .; V: TRBV6-1; DNA: TGTGCCAGCAGTTACAGGGCTTTTAGAACCGGGGAGCTGTTTTTT; CDR3: CASSYRAFRTGELFF
J: TRBJ2-1; length: 14; D: .; size: .; V: TRBV20-1; DNA: TGCAGTGCTAGGGGAGACCAGTCCTACAATGAGCAGTTCTTC; CDR3: CSARGDQSYNEQFF
J: TRBJ2-7; length: 16; D: TRBD1; size: .; V: TRBV3-1; DNA: TGTGCCAGCAGCCAAGGTGGGACAGTGTACTCCTACGAGCAGTACTTC; CDR3: CASSQGGTVYSYEQYF
J: TRBJ2-4; length: 12; D: .; size: few; V: TRBV4-1; DNA: TGCGCCAGCAGCCAGACACAAAACATTCAGTACTTC; CDR3: CASSQTQNIQYF
J: TRBJ2-7; length: 15; D: .; size: .; V: TRBV12-3/TRBV12-4; DNA: TGTGCCAGCAGTCCCTGGGGGGTCAGGTCCTACGAGCAGTACTTC; CDR3: CASSPWGVRSYEQYF
J: TRBJ2-3; length: 14; D: TRBD2; size: .; V: TRBV20-1; DNA: TGCAGCGCTAGGGCTAGCGGGGGGGACGATACGCAGTATTTT; CDR3: CSARASGGDDTQYF
J: TRBJ2-7; length: 15; D: .; size: .; V: TRBV7-9; DNA: TGTGCCAGCAGCTTTCGTGTAGGAGGGGATCACGAGCAGTACTTC; CDR3: CASSFRVGGDHEQYF
J: TRBJ2-1; length: 14; D: TRBD2; size: .; V: TRBV5-1; DNA: TGCGCCAGCAGTCAAAGCGGGAGCTACAATGAGCAGTTCTTC; CDR3: CASSQSGSYNEQFF
J: TRBJ2-5; length: 12; D: .; size: .; V: TRBV2; DNA: TGTGCCAGCGTTGGGGAGGCAGAGACCCAGTACTTC; CDR3: CASVGEAETQYF
J: TRBJ1-6; length: 14; D: .; size: .; V: TRBV5-6; DNA: TGTGCCAGCAGCTTGTGGGGCTCACCGGCACCCCTCCACTTT; CDR3: CASSLWGSPAPLHF
J: TRBJ2-3; length: 13; D: .; size: .; V: TRBV28; DNA: TGTGCCAGCAGTGTGGGGGGACCAGATACGCAGTATTTT; CDR3: CASSVGGPDTQYF
J: TRBJ2-7; length: 16; D: .; size: .; V: TRBV7-8; DNA: TGTGCCAGCAGCTTAGCGCGAGACGGGGGCTCCTACGAGCAGTACTTC; CDR3: CASSLARDGGSYEQYF
J: TRBJ2-3; length: 17; D: TRBD1; size: .; V: TRBV4-3; DNA: TGCGCCAGCAGCCCCTCCGGGACAGGGGGACTCACAGATACGCAGTATTTT; CDR3: CASSPSGTGGLTDTQYF
J: TRBJ2-7; length: 16; D: TRBD1; size: .; V: TRBV6-2/TRBV6-3; DNA: TGTGCCAGCAGTCCCGGGCACGGACAGGGGGCTTACGAGCAGTACTTC; CDR3: CASSPGHGQGAYEQYF
J: TRBJ1-2; length: 11; D: .; size: .; V: TRBV29-1; DNA: TGCAGCGGTGGAGGCTACTATGGCTACACCTTC; CDR3: CSGGGYYGYTF
J: TRBJ2-3; length: 16; D: TRBD1; size: .; V: TRBV7-9; DNA: TGTGCCAGCAGCTTAGTCGAACAGGGGGCCACAGATACGCAGTATTTT; CDR3: CASSLVEQGATDTQYF
J: TRBJ1-2; length: 17; D: TRBD1; size: many; V: TRBV7-8; DNA: TGTGCCAGCAGCCCTAGCCTACCGACAGGGTTGAACTATGGCTACACCTTC; CDR3: CASSPSLPTGLNYGYTF
J: TRBJ2-2; length: 17; D: .; size: few; V: TRBV6-1; DNA: TGTGCCAGCAGTCCTATTCTTCACCTGACCTACACCGGGGAGCTGTTTTTT; CDR3: CASSPILHLTYTGELFF
J: TRBJ1-2; length: 14; D: .; size: .; V: TRBV3-1; DNA: TGTGCCAGCAGCCAAGATCCCGGGGTCGATGGCTACACCTTC; CDR3: CASSQDPGVDGYTF
J: TRBJ1-6; length: 15; D: .; size: few; V: TRBV7-2; DNA: TGTGCCAGCAGCCCGCCGGGGGGGAATAATTCACCCCTCCACTTT; CDR3: CASSPPGGNNSPLHF
J: TRBJ2-5; length: 13; D: TRBD2; size: .; V: TRBV28; DNA: TGTGCCACAGTAGCGGGAGAGGCAGAGACCCAGTACTTC; CDR3: CATVAGEAETQYF
J: TRBJ2-5; length: 12; D: .; size: few; V: TRBV10-3; DNA: TGTGCCATCAGTGACAGCGAAGAGACCCAGTACTTC; CDR3: CAISDSEETQYF
J: TRBJ2-1; length: 13; D: .; size: many; V: TRBV10-3; DNA: TGTGCCATCACCCGGGACCTCAATTATGAGCAGTTCTTC; CDR3: CAITRDLNYEQFF
J: TRBJ2-3; length: 17; D: TRBD1; size: few; V: TRBV12-3/TRBV12-4; DNA: TGTGCCAGCAGTTTAGAATTCACAGGGGGCTTTGCAGATACGCAGTATTTT; CDR3: CASSLEFTGGFADTQYF
J: TRBJ1-1; length: 14; D: .; size: .; V: TRBV29-1; DNA: TGCAGCGTCACCCGAGGGCGGTTGAACACTGAAGCTTTCTTT; CDR3: CSVTRGRLNTEAFF
J: TRBJ2-3; length: 16; D: .; size: .; V: TRBV27; DNA: TGTGCCAGCAGTTTATTCCCAGGGGTAAGCACAGATACGCAGTATTTT; CDR3: CASSLFPGVSTDTQYF
J: TRBJ2-7; length: 13; D: .; size: .; V: TRBV15; DNA: TGTGCCACCAGCAGAGAGCCACGGGACGAGCAGTACTTC; CDR3: CATSREPRDEQYF
J: TRBJ2-7; length: 14; D: TRBD1; size: .; V: TRBV7-2; DNA: TGTGCCAGCAGCGTGACAGGGGTCAGCTACGAGCAGTACTTC; CDR3: CASSVTGVSYEQYF
J: TRBJ1-2; length: 13; D: .; size: .; V: TRBV27; DNA: TGTGCCAGCAGTTTATCAGGCGCGGGTGGCTACACCTTC; CDR3: CASSLSGAGGYTF
J: TRBJ2-7; length: 18; D: .; size: .; V: TRBV3-1; DNA: TGTGCCAGCAGCCAAGAGGAAGTTCTTGTAGGCAGTTCCTACGAGCAGTACTTC; CDR3: CASSQEEVLVGSSYEQYF
J: TRBJ2-7; length: 17; D: .; size: few; V: TRBV27; DNA: TGTGCCAGCAGCCACCTAGCCCCCGTGGCAGGAACCTACGAGCAGTACTTC; CDR3: CASSHLAPVAGTYEQYF
J: TRBJ1-6; length: 13; D: .; size: few; V: TRBV7-2; DNA: TGTGCCAGCACCAAATATGGGAATTCACCCCTCCACTTT; CDR3: CASTKYGNSPLHF
J: TRBJ1-2; length: 15; D: TRBD1; size: .; V: TRBV6-1; DNA: TGTGCCAGCAGTGACGTGGCGAAGGGGGCCTCTGGCTACACCTTC; CDR3: CASSDVAKGASGYTF
J: TRBJ1-2; length: 14; D: .; size: .; V: TRBV2; DNA: TGTGCCAGCAGCGAAGGGGGACGGCACTATGGCTACACCTTC; CDR3: CASSEGGRHYGYTF
J: TRBJ2-5; length: 16; D: .; size: .; V: TRBV10-3; DNA: TGTGCCATCAGTGACTTAGGCAGCGGAATGGGGGAGACCCAGTACTTC; CDR3: CAISDLGSGMGETQYF
J: TRBJ1-1; length: 14; D: .; size: .; V: TRBV15; DNA: TGTGCCACCAGCAGAGGGTTTACAGGGCATGAAGCTTTCTTT; CDR3: CATSRGFTGHEAFF
J: TRBJ2-7; length: 16; D: TRBD2; size: .; V: TRBV7-2; DNA: TGTGCCAGCAGCTTATCCAGCGGGAGTACCTCCTACGAGCAGTACTTC; CDR3: CASSLSSGSTSYEQYF
J: TRBJ2-3; length: 14; D: TRBD2; size: .; V: TRBV20-1; DNA: TGCAGTTCTCAGGCTAGCGGGAGTGTTGATACGCAGTATTTT; CDR3: CSSQASGSVDTQYF
J: TRBJ2-1; length: 13; D: TRBD1; size: .; V: TRBV29-1; DNA: TGCAGCGTTGTAGACAGGGGCTACAATGAGCAGTTCTTC; CDR3: CSVVDRGYNEQFF
J: TRBJ2-7; length: 15; D: .; size: .; V: TRBV4-1; DNA: TGCGCCAGCAGCCTCCCGGGACGGAGCTCCTACGAGCAGTACTTC; CDR3: CASSLPGRSSYEQYF
J: TRBJ2-7; length: 15; D: TRBD2; size: few; V: TRBV7-2; DNA: TGTGCCAGCAGCTACGGACTAGCGGGGACCTACGAGCAGTACTTC; CDR3: CASSYGLAGTYEQYF
J: TRBJ2-5; length: 14; D: .; size: .; V: TRBV7-2; DNA: TGTGCCAGCAGTAGGGACGGACCGGCGGGGACCCAGTACTTC; CDR3: CASSRDGPAGTQYF
J: TRBJ1-1; length: 10; D: .; size: few; V: TRBV29-1; DNA: TGCAGCGTTGAAGGCACTGAAGCTTTCTTT; CDR3: CSVEGTEAFF
J: TRBJ2-7; length: 15; D: TRBD1; size: .; V: TRBV7-2; DNA: TGTGCCAGCAGCTCTTTACAGGGGGCAAATTACGAGCAGTACTTC; CDR3: CASSSLQGANYEQYF
J: TRBJ2-5; length: 11; D: .; size: few; V: TRBV2; DNA: TGTGCCAGCAGTGAAGGACAGACGGAGTACTTC; CDR3: CASSEGQTEYF
J: TRBJ2-4; length: 17; D: TRBD1; size: .; V: TRBV29-1; DNA: TGCAGCGTTGAAGTACCACTGATGACAGGGCCTTTCGGGGTGCAGTACTTC; CDR3: CSVEVPLMTGPFGVQYF